This T cell receptor beta chain was recorded in a study of tumor-infiltrating lymphocytes in primary liver carcinoma (dated by TCRdb to the late 2010s). Study-wide context: Hepatocellular carcinoma (four) or combined HCC and intrahepatic cholangiocarcinoma (one) was present in the five patients, who were three men and two women aged 30 to 69 years. Tumors of the five patients were stage T1-T3 N0M0 with maximum diameters of about 4.2 to 10 cm. Roughly 3.65 to 7.13 million productive TCRbeta reads were obtained per sample, and no significant difference in read depth was found between tissue types. The study combined TCRbeta repertoire sequencing, expression microarrays and whole-exome sequencing across five regions of each liver tumor, with adjacent normal tissue and blood. TCRbeta repertoire sequencing covered roughly 35 specimens from 5 patients: 25 or so tumor regions, 5 adjacent noncancerous liver tissues and 5 peripheral blood samples. Agilent mRNA microarray profiling was performed on the approximately 25 tumor region samples to relate TCRbeta repertoire diversity to the local molecular phenotype. Reproducibility between technical replicate repertoires was high, with correlation coefficients above 0.95 and mean shared-clone rates about 0.9. What the study reported, not specific to this receptor: The study included only four or five patients, and the authors note findings should be validated in a larger study. Repertoire overlap was found to be higher between tumor regions (mean about 36%) than between tumor-adjacent (roughly 17%) or tumor-blood (about 15%) pairs, consistent with antigen-driven expansion. The top 250 clones made up a significantly larger repertoire fraction in tumors than in blood (p = 0.039). Because only the TCR beta chain was sequenced and unpaired alpha chains were not captured, true repertoire diversity is likely underestimated. Comparison of CD4+ and CD8+ T cell repertoires was precluded by the use of bulk unsorted samples. Only roughly 8-25% of top clones appeared in all five regions of a tumor, which suggests that tumor-infiltrating T cells are spatially heterogeneous.

Using a constant-region primer and ProtoScript II reverse transcriptase, TCRbeta-specific cDNA was reverse-transcribed from 500 to 650 ng total RNA. TCRbeta libraries were built with three nested multiplex PCR rounds, a slightly modified ARM-PCR procedure. Multiplex TRBV1-TRBV30 forward primers and a Cbeta reverse primer were used in the first two PCR rounds, each of which was run for around 9 cycles. A final 25-cycle PCR with Deep VentR polymerase added sample barcodes and Illumina adapters. Amplicons of 200-500 bp were gel-purified with a QIAquick gel extraction kit before sequencing. An Illumina HiSeq 2500 was used to sequence the TCRbeta amplicons with 250-bp paired-end reads. In the original analysis: To recover full CDR3 sequences, reads were quality-trimmed using Trimmomatic v0.33 and paired reads were then merged using FLASH v1.2.11. V, D and J germline segments were assigned to the rearranged TCRbeta sequences by MiGEC v1.2.1b. Clonotype statistics, along with Shannon-Wiener diversity indices, were calculated using VDJtools v1.0.0. Except for diversity analysis, only each sample's 250 most abundant clonotypes were used in subsequent analyses to reduce sampling bias. TCRdb reprocessed the public reads (quality trimming at Q25 with fastp, clone calling with MiXCR) and kept in-frame beta chains. CDR3 protein sequences are deduplicated, and each keeps its most common genes and DNA. The V and J calls come from TCRdb's annotation, not from the publication. Here the sample has some 110,000 distinct CDR3 sequences; around 84% occur a single time. 15% to 25% of the sample belongs to the ten largest clones.

As regards this clonotype: Its cognate antigen has yet to be identified. The junction and the germline gene differ at one end; a read error may be behind it.

Without any cell sorting, total RNA and DNA were co-extracted from around 18-30 mg of bulk tissue using the AllPrep DNA/RNA mini kit. Roughly five patients with histopathologically diagnosed primary liver carcinoma underwent surgical resection in China between late 2015 and March 2016. Chronic HBV infection was present in the patients, and the patients were treatment-naive at sampling. Each tumor was sampled at five spatially separated regions: the tumor centre plus the superior, inferior, left-lateral and right-lateral poles. Histological examination found more than 80% viable tumor cells in every tumor sample. Pieces of fresh tumor and adjacent tissue were cut in half, with one half kept in RNAlater at -80 degrees C and the other half sent for histology. The germline V gene encodes CDR1 SGHNT and CDR2 YYREEE (reference sequence). Reading from cysteine to phenylalanine, the CDR3 counts 16 amino acids. Just the 48-base CDR3 DNA is kept, in frame starting at base 1.

Sequencing was performed on liver tumor tissue from sampling region 3. The intended sense of this specimen's cell subset or site label: tumor region T3, left-lateral pole. The sequence was obtained from a man aged 35 to 55 with primary liver carcinoma and hepatitis B virus infection. The chain is made from TRBV5-4 and TRBJ1-6; the D gene identity is not certain. In nucleotide form, the sequence is TGTGCCAGCAGTCGGTCTCTGCGCTCGTATAATTCACCCTTCCACTTT. Translated, this gives CASSRSLRSYNSPFHF.